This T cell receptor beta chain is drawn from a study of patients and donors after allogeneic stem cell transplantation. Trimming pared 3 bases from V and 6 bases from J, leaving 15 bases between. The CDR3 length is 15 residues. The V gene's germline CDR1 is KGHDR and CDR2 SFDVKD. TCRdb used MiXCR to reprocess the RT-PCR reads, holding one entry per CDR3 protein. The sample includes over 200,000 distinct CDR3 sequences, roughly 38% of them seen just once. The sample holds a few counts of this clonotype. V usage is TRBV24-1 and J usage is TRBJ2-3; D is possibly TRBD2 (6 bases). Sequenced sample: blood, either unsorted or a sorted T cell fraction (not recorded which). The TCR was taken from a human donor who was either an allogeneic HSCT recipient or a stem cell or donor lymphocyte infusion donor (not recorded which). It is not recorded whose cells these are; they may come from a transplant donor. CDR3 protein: CATSDSGGQGDTQYF. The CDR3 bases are TGTGCCACCAGTGATAGCGGAGGGCAGGGCGATACGCAGTATTTT.